The clone carrying this TCR beta chain was seen a handful of times. The CDR3 covers 14 residues. V gave up 6 bases and J gave up 5 bases; unmatched junction bases: 6. Germline CDR1 SGHTA, CDR2 FQGNSA. This sample was included in a study of T-cell reconstitution after alpha-beta-depleted transplantation in children. Unique molecular identifiers were incorporated into the prepared TCRbeta library. TCRdb fed the PCR reads into MiXCR, producing one record per CDR3 protein. The sample records about 400,000 distinct CDR3 sequences, just over 20% being singletons. The rearrangement links TRBV7-2 to TRBJ2-5; 10 bases line up with TRBD1. The source of this sequence is a human donor who donated a stem cell graft to a child with acute myeloid leukemia. Sequenced here: PBMCs from the stem cell graft donor, sampled from the stem cell graft. CDR3 residues: CASSRQGAGETQYF. The CDR3 DNA reads TGTGCCAGCAGTCGACAGGGGGCCGGTGAGACCCAGTACTTC.